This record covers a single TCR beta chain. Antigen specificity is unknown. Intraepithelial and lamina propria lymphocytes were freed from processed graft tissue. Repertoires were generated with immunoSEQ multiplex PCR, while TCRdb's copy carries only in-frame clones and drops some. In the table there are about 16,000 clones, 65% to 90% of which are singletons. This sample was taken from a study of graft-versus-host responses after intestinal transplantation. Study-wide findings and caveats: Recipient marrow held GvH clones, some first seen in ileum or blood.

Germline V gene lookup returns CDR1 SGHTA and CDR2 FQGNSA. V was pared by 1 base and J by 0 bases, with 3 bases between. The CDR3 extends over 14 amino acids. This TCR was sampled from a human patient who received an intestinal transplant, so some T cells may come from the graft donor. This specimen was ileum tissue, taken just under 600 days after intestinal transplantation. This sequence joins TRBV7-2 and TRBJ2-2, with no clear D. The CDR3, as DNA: TGTGCCAGCAGCTTAGTCTCGAACACCGGGGAGCTGTTTTTT. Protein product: CASSLVSNTGELFF.